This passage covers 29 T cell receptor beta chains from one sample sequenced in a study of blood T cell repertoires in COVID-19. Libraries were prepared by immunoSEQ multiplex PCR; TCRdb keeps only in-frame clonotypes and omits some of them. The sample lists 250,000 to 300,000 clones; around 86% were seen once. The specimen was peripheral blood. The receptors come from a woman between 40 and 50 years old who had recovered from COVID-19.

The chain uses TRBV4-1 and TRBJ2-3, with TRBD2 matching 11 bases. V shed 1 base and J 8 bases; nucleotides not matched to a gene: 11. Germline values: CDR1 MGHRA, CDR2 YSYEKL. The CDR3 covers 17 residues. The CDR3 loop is CASSQVLAGGFPVTQYF. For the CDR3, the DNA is TGCGCCAGCAGCCAAGTCTTAGCGGGAGGGTTCCCAGTTACGCAGTATTTT.

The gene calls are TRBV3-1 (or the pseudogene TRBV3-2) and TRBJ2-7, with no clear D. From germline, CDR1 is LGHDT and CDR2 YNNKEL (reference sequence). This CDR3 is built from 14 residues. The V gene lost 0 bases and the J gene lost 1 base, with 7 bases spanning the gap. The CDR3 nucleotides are TGTGCCAGCAGCCAAGAGGGCCTTTCCTACGAGCAGTACTTC. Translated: CASSQEGLSYEQYF.

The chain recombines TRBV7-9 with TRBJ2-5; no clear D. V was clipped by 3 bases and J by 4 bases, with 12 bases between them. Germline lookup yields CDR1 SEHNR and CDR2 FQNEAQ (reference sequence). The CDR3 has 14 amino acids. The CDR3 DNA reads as TGTGCCAGCAGCTTCGGCCAGACTCGAGAGACCCAGTACTTC. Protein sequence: CASSFGQTRETQYF.

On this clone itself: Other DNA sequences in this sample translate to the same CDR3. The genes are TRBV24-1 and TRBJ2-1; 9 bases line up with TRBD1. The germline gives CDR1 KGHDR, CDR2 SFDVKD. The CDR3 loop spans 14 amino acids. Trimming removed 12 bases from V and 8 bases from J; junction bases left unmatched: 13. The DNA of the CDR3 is TGTGCCTGCGCAGGACAGGGGTCCGTTGATGAGCAGTTCTTC. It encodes CACAGQGSVDEQFF.

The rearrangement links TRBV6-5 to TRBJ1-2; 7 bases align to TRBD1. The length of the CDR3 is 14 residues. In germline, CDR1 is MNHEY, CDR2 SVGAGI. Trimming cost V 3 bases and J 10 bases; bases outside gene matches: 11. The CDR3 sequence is CASSYQYDRDHYTF. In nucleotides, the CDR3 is TGTGCCAGCAGTTATCAATACGACAGGGATCACTACACCTTC.

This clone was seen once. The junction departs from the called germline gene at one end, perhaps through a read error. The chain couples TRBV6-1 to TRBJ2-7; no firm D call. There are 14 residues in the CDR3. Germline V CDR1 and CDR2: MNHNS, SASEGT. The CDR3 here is CASREDGSTYEQYF. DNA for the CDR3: TGTGCCAGCAGGGAAGACGGGTCAACCTACGAGCAGTACTTC.

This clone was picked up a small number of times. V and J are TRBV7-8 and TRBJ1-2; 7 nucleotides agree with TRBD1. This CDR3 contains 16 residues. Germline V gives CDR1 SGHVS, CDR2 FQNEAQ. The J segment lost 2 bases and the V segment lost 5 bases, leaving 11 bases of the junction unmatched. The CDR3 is CASSKRRTGANYGYTF. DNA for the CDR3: TGTGCCAGCAGCAAGCGGAGGACAGGCGCGAACTATGGCTACACCTTC.

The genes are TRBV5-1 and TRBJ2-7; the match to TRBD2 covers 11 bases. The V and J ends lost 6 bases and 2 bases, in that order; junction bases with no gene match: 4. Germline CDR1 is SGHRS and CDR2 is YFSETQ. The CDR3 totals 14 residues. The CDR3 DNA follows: TGCGCCAGCACTACTAGCGGGAGTACCTACGAGCAGTACTTC. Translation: CASTTSGSTYEQYF. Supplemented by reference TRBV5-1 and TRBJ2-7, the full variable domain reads KAGVTQTPRYLIKTRGQQVTLSCSPISGHRSVSWYQQTPGQGLQFLFEYFSETQRNKGNFPGRFSGRQFSNSRSEMNVSTLELGDSALYLCASTTSGSTYEQYFGPGTRLTVT.

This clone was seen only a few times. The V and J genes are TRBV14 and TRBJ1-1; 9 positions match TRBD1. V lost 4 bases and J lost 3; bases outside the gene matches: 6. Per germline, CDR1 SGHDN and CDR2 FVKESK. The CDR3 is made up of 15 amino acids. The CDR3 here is CASSLDRGGDTEAFF. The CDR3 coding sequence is TGTGCCAGCAGCCTGGACAGGGGTGGGGACACTGAAGCTTTCTTT.

The CDR3 DNA reads as TGTGCCAGCAGCTTAGCACCGGGACTAGCAGCTAGCACAGATACGCAGTATTTT. Its translation: CASSLAPGLAASTDTQYF. V and J are TRBV7-9 and TRBJ2-3, with 9 bases identical to TRBD2. V dropped 0 bases and J dropped 0; count of bases not matched to a gene: 7. CDR3 length: 18 residues. Per germline, CDR1 SEHNR and CDR2 FQNEAQ (reference sequence).

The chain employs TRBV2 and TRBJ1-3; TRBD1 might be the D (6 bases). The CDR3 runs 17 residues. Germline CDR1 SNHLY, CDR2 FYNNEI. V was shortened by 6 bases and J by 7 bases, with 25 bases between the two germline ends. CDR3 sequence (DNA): TGTGCCAGCAGCTCTCGCCGGGACACTAGCGTTGGGAACACCATATATTTT. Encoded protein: CASSSRRDTSVGNTIYF.

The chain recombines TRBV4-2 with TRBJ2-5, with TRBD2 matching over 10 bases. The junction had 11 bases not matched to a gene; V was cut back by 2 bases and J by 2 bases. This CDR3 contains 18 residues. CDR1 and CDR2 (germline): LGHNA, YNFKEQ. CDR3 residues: CASSQNPSGRSPQETQYF. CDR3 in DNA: TGTGCCAGCAGCCAAAACCCTAGCGGGAGATCCCCTCAAGAGACCCAGTACTTC.

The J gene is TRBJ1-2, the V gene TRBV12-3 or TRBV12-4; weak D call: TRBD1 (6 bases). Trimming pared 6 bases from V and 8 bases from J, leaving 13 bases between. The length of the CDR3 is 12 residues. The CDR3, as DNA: TGTGCCAGCAGATCTACAGGGTGGGGCTACACCTTC. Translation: CASRSTGWGYTF.

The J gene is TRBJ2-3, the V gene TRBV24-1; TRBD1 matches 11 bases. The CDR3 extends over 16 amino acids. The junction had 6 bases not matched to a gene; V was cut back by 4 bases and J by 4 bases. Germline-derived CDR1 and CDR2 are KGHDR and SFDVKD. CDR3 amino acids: CATSDPDRGRADTQYF. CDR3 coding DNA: TGTGCCACCAGTGACCCGGACAGGGGGCGCGCAGATACGCAGTATTTT.

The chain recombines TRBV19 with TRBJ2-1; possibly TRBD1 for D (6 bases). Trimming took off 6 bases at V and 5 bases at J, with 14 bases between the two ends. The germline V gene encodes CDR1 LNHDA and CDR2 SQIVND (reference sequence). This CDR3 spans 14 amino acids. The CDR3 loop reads CASSSTGQNNEQFF. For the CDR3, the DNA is TGTGCCAGTAGCTCGACAGGTCAGAACAATGAGCAGTTCTTC. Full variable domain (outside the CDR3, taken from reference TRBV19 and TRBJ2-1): DGGITQSPKYLFRKEGQNVTLSCEQNLNHDAMYWYRQDPGQGLRLIYYSQIVNDFQKGDIAEGYSVSREKKESFPLTVTSAQKNPTAFYLCASSSTGQNNEQFFGPGTRLTVL.

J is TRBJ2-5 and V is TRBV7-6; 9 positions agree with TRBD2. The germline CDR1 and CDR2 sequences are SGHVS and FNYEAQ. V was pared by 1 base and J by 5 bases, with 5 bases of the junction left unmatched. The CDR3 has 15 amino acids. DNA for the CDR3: TGTGCCAGCAGCTTAGTGCCTAGCGGGATGGAGACCCAGTACTTC. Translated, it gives CASSLVPSGMETQYF.

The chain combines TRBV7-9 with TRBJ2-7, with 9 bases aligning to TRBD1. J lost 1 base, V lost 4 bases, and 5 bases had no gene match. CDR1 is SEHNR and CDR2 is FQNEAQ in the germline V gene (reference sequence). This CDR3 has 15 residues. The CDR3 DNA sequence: TGTGCCAGCAGCTGGACAGGGGAGGGGTCCTACGAGCAGTACTTC. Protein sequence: CASSWTGEGSYEQYF.

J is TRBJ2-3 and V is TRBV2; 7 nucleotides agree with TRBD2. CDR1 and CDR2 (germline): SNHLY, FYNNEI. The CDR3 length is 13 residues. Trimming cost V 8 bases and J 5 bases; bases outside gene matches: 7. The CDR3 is CASEPIAGDTQYF. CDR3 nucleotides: TGTGCCAGCGAACCTATAGCGGGAGATACGCAGTATTTT.

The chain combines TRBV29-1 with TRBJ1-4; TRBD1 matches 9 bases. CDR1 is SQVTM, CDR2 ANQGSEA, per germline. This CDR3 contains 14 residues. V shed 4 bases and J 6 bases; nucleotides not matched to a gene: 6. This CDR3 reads CSVAGDRVDEKLFF. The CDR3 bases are TGCAGCGTTGCTGGGGACAGGGTCGATGAAAAACTGTTTTTT. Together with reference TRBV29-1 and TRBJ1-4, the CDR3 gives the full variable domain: SAVISQKPSRDICQRGTSLTIQCQVDSQVTMMFWYRQQPGQSLTLIATANQGSEATYESGFVIDKFPISRPNLTFSTLTVSNMSPEDSSIYLCSVAGDRVDEKLFFGSGTQLSVL.

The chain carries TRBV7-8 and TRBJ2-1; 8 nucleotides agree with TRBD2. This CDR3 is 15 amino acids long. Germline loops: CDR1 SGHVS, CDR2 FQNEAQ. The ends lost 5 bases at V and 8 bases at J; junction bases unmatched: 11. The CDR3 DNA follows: TGTGCCAGCAGCCCCATAGCGGGGAGGTTGGATGAGCAGTTCTTC. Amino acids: CASSPIAGRLDEQFF.

CDR3 nucleotide sequence: TGTGCCAGCAGCTTCAGTCGACAGGGGGCCTACGAGCAGTACTTC. Amino acids: CASSFSRQGAYEQYF. The chain recombines TRBV7-2 with TRBJ2-7, with 9 bases identical to TRBD1. Germline CDR1 SGHTA, CDR2 FQGNSA. The CDR3 is 15 residues long. J gave up 2 bases and V 3 bases, and 5 bases lay outside the gene matches.

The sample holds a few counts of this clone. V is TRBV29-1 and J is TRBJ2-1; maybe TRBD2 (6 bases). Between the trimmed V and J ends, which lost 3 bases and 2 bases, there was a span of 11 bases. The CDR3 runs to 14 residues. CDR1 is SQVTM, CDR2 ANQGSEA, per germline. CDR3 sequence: CSVDRTNTYNEQFF. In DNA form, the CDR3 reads TGCAGCGTTGACAGGACTAACACCTACAATGAGCAGTTCTTC.

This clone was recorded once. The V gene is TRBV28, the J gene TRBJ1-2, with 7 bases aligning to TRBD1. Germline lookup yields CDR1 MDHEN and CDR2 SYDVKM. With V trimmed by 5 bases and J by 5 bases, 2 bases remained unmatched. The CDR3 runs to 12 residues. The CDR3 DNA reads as TGTGCCAGCAGTAACAGGGGTTATGGCTACACCTTC. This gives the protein CASSNRGYGYTF.

CDR3 loop: CASSHPARGGTEAFF. In DNA form, the CDR3 reads TGTGCCAGCAGCCATCCAGCAAGGGGTGGCACTGAAGCTTTCTTT. The rearrangement joins TRBV3-1 (or the pseudogene TRBV3-2) to TRBJ1-1, with a tentative D call TRBD1 (5 bases). Germline-derived CDR1 and CDR2 are LGHDT and YNNKEL (reference sequence). V was clipped by 3 bases and J by 4 bases, with 15 bases between them. The CDR3 extends over 15 amino acids.

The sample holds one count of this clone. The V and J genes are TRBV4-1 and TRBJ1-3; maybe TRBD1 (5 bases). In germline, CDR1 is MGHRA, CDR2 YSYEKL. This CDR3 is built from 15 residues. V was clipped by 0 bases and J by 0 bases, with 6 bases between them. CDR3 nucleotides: TGCGCCAGCAGCCAAGATACAGGCTCTGGAAACACCATATATTTT. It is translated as CASSQDTGSGNTIYF.

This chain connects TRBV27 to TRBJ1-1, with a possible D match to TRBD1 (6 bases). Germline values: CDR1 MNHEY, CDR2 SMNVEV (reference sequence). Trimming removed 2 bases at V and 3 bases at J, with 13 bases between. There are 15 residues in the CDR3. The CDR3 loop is CASSLATGGDTEAFF. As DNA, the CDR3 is TGTGCCAGCAGTTTAGCGACAGGTGGGGACACTGAAGCTTTCTTT.

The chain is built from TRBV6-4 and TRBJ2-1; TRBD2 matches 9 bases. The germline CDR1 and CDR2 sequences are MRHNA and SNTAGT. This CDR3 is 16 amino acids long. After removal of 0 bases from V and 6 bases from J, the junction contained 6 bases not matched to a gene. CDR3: CASSDSRLADSNEQFF. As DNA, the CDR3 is TGTGCCAGCAGTGACTCTAGACTAGCGGACAGCAATGAGCAGTTCTTC.

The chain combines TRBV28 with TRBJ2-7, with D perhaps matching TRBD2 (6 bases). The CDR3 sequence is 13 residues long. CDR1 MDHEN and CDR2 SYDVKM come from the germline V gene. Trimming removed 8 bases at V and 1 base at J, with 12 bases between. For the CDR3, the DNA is TGTGCCAGCGCGGCGGGGAGATCCTACGAGCAGTACTTC. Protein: CASAAGRSYEQYF.

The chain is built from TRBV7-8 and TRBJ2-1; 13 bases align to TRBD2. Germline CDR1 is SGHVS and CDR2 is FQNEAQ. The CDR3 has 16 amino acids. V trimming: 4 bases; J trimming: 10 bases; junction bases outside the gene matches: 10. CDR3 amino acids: CASSSAGTSGISEQFF. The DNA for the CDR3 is TGTGCCAGCAGCTCTGCCGGGACTAGCGGGATTTCCGAGCAGTTCTTC.